Shown below are 23 T cell receptor beta chains from a single sample sequenced in a study of control samples from healthy donors and cancer patients. Clones were read by immunoSEQ multiplex PCR, and TCRdb kept only the in-frame ones, dropping some. The sample lists 170,000 or so clones, almost 90% occurring once. The specimen sequenced was blood. The receptors originated from a woman aged 45-65 years in good health.

The rearrangement uses TRBV6-2 or TRBV6-3 and TRBJ2-5; TRBD1 matches 7 bases. Losses at the gene ends were 5 bases for V and 0 bases for J; bases not matched to a gene: 6. Germline V CDR1 and CDR2: MNHEY, SVGEGT. CDR3 length equals 15 residues. Here the CDR3 reads CASSQDRPYQETQYF. The CDR3 DNA sequence: TGTGCCAGCAGTCAGGACAGGCCCTACCAAGAGACCCAGTACTTC.

V and J are TRBV19 and TRBJ1-1; 9 nucleotides align to TRBD1. The CDR3 runs 15 residues. V was pared by 5 bases and J by 6 bases, with 10 bases of the junction left unmatched. Germline V CDR1 and CDR2: LNHDA, SQIVND (reference sequence). For the CDR3, the DNA is TGTGCCAGTAGTCCCCGGACAGGGGAGGTTTCTGAAGCTTTCTTT. This encodes CASSPRTGEVSEAFF.

V is TRBV20-1 and J is TRBJ2-4; a possible D gene is TRBD2 (6 bases). The V end was cut by 3 bases, the J end by 5 bases, with 17 bases between. The CDR3 extends over 15 amino acids. The germline V gene has CDR1 DFQATT and CDR2 SNEGSKA (reference sequence). The CDR3 nucleotides read TGCAGTGCTAGTTCCCTCCGGACGGGAGAAAACATTCAGTACTTC. It specifies CSASSLRTGENIQYF.

This chain links TRBV12-3 or TRBV12-4 with TRBJ2-4; D not resolved. The V and J ends lost 8 bases and 0 bases respectively, with 8 bases between them. The CDR3 is 13 amino acids. The CDR3 is CASGVLAKNIQYF. As DNA, the CDR3 is TGTGCCAGCGGGGTTCTAGCCAAAAACATTCAGTACTTC.

The chain couples TRBV20-1 to TRBJ1-6; TRBD1 might be the D (5 bases). The CDR3 is 16 amino acids. V dropped 3 bases and J dropped 7 bases, with 19 bases sitting between them. Germline V lookup: CDR1 DFQATT, CDR2 SNEGSKA (reference sequence). CDR3 sequence reads: CSASPLTRRGNSPLHF. As DNA, the CDR3 is TGCAGTGCTAGTCCTTTGACCCGTCGGGGGAATTCACCCCTCCACTTT.

The rearrangement uses TRBV4-3 and TRBJ1-6; D may be TRBD1 (6 bases). The V end was cut by 0 bases, the J end by 0 bases, with 18 bases between. Per germline, CDR1 LGHNA and CDR2 YSLEER. The CDR3 has 20 residues. The CDR3 sequence: CASSQEPGGTPSSYNSPLHF. The CDR3 DNA reads as TGCGCCAGCAGCCAAGAGCCGGGGGGGACACCTAGCTCCTATAATTCACCCCTCCACTTT.

This rearrangement joins TRBV2 to TRBJ1-5; D possibly corresponds to TRBD1 (6 bases). The CDR3 contains 14 residues. The germline V gene encodes CDR1 SNHLY and CDR2 FYNNEI. Trimming left V 5 bases short and J 2 bases short, with 10 bases between. CDR3 residues: CASSTSGGNQPQHF. CDR3 sequence (DNA): TGTGCCAGCAGTACATCAGGGGGCAATCAGCCCCAGCATTTT.

This chain connects TRBV6-5 to TRBJ1-1; no clear D. CDR1 is MNHEY, CDR2 SVGAGI, per germline. Trimming took 0 bases from V and 1 from J, leaving 12 bases between them. This CDR3 spans 16 amino acids. The CDR3 is CASSYSVLGKNTEAFF. In DNA, the CDR3 is TGTGCCAGCAGTTACTCGGTTTTAGGAAAGAACACTGAAGCTTTCTTT.

This chain links TRBV5-1 with TRBJ2-7; tentative D call: TRBD1 (6 bases). V lost 4 bases and J lost 1, with 12 bases in between. Per the germline V gene, CDR1 is SGHRS and CDR2 is YFSETQ. The CDR3 totals 14 residues. Here the CDR3 DNA reads TGCGCCAGCAGCCCGCCGACAGGTTCCTACGAGCAGTACTTC. This translates into CASSPPTGSYEQYF. Using reference TRBV5-1 and TRBJ2-7 for the parts outside the CDR3, the full variable domain is KAGVTQTPRYLIKTRGQQVTLSCSPISGHRSVSWYQQTPGQGLQFLFEYFSETQRNKGNFPGRFSGRQFSNSRSEMNVSTLELGDSALYLCASSPPTGSYEQYFGPGTRLTVT.

The chain combines TRBV4-3 with TRBJ1-6; 8 bases match TRBD1. J lost 7 bases, V lost 3 bases, and 5 bases had no gene match. CDR1 is LGHNA and CDR2 is YSLEER in the germline V gene. The CDR3 totals 15 residues. The CDR3 sequence is CASSQLTGANSPLHF. The CDR3 DNA is TGCGCCAGCAGCCAGCTGACAGGGGCGAATTCACCCCTCCACTTT.

This sequence joins TRBV9 and TRBJ2-3; D may be TRBD1 (5 bases). CDR1 SGDLS and CDR2 YYNGEE come from the germline V gene. The CDR3 is 15 amino acids. Trimming cost V 5 bases and J 9 bases, with 22 bases left between them. In DNA, the CDR3 is TGTGCCAGCAGTACTCAGGGTGTCTATGGTGACACGCAGTATTTT. Its protein is CASSTQGVYGDTQYF.

The chain recombines TRBV19 with TRBJ1-6; 10 nucleotides agree with TRBD1. In germline, CDR1 is LNHDA, CDR2 SQIVND (reference sequence). The V and J ends lost 7 bases and 6 bases, in that order; junction bases with no gene match: 3. The CDR3 has 14 residues. In DNA form, the CDR3 reads TGTGCCAGTAAAGGGACAGGGGTTAATTCACCCCTCCACTTT. The encoded protein is CASKGTGVNSPLHF.

V usage is TRBV28 and J usage is TRBJ1-4; 9 positions match TRBD1. Per germline, CDR1 MDHEN and CDR2 SYDVKM. This CDR3 region has 16 residues. V gave up 5 bases and J gave up 5 bases; unmatched junction bases: 9. The CDR3: CASSTPTGGWNEKLFF. The CDR3 DNA follows: TGTGCCAGCAGTACGCCGACAGGGGGATGGAATGAAAAACTGTTTTTT.

V and J are TRBV5-4 and TRBJ1-1; D may be TRBD1 (5 bases). Trimming shortened V by 4 bases and J by 5 bases, and 18 bases separated the two germline ends. Germline CDR1 SGHNT, CDR2 YYREEE (reference sequence). The CDR3 sequence is 15 residues long. DNA for the CDR3: TGTGCCAGCAGCCTCGCGGGACCACGAAATACTGAAGCTTTCTTT. Encoded protein: CASSLAGPRNTEAFF.

Only one count was recorded for this clone. V usage is TRBV7-2 and J usage is TRBJ2-5; 10 positions agree with TRBD2. Germline V gene data show CDR1 as SGHTA and CDR2 as FQGNSA. Losses at the gene ends were 4 bases for V and 5 bases for J; bases not matched to a gene: 13. CDR3 size: 17 residues. CDR3 bases: TGTGCCAGCAGCTCAGGGATGTCTAGCGGGAGACAGGAGACCCAGTACTTC. This sequence encodes CASSSGMSSGRQETQYF.

The table lists this clone with many counts. The chain links TRBV30 to TRBJ1-5; D might be TRBD1 (5 bases). V lost 3 bases and J lost 0, with 30 bases in between. Germline assignment: CDR1 GTSNPN and CDR2 SVGIG (reference sequence). CDR3 length: 21 residues. CDR3 sequence: CAWSPTLFRRGAPSSNQPQHF. The DNA of the CDR3 is TGTGCCTGGAGCCCTACACTATTTCGACGAGGGGCCCCTTCTAGCAATCAGCCCCAGCATTTT.

The chain carries TRBV3-1 (or the pseudogene TRBV3-2) and TRBJ2-7; 8 bases are a match to TRBD2. Looked up from germline, CDR1 is LGHDT and CDR2 is YNNKEL (reference sequence). The CDR3 has 16 residues. With V trimmed by 4 bases and J by 1 base, 9 bases remained unmatched. In nucleotides, the CDR3 is TGTGCCAGCAGCCCTCGGGGGGGCGGGGGTTCCTACGAGCAGTACTTC. Its protein product is CASSPRGGGGSYEQYF.

The genes are TRBV4-1 and TRBJ2-7; tentatively, D is TRBD1 (6 bases). Germline V CDR1 and CDR2: MGHRA, YSYEKL. CDR3 length: 14 residues. The V end lost 3 bases, the J end lost 3 bases, and 12 bases lay between the germline ends. In DNA form, the CDR3 reads TGCGCCAGCAGCCACAAAGCAGGGGACTACGAGCAGTACTTC. This sequence encodes CASSHKAGDYEQYF.

The chain carries TRBV9 and TRBJ2-3; 9 positions match TRBD2. Germline loops: CDR1 SGDLS, CDR2 YYNGEE. V was pared by 4 bases and J by 5 bases, with 5 bases of the junction left unmatched. This CDR3 has 14 amino acids. The CDR3 region has the DNA TGTGCCAGCAGCCCAATTAGCGGGGGAGATACGCAGTATTTT. It translates to CASSPISGGDTQYF.

The chain combines TRBV20-1 with TRBJ1-5; TRBD1 might be the D (5 bases). Germline CDR1 is DFQATT and CDR2 is SNEGSKA (reference sequence). The CDR3 consists of 15 residues. Deletions cut 3 bases from V and 6 bases from J, with 18 bases between. The CDR3 reads CSASQVRGDRQPQHF. CDR3 in DNA: TGCAGTGCTAGTCAGGTCCGAGGGGATCGTCAGCCCCAGCATTTT.

The chain employs TRBV12-3 or TRBV12-4 and TRBJ1-2, with no clear D. The CDR3 runs to 11 residues. The V end lost 8 bases, the J end lost 7 bases, and 11 bases lay between the germline ends. CDR3 protein: CASSKGLGYTF. The CDR3 DNA reads as TGTGCCAGCTCAAAAGGGCTTGGCTACACCTTC.

The chain carries TRBV27 and TRBJ1-2; the match to TRBD1 covers 7 bases. Germline CDR1 reads MNHEY; CDR2 reads SMNVEV (reference sequence). The CDR3 consists of 16 residues. Germline trimming cut 7 bases from V and 1 base from J; bases unmatched to any gene: 12. The CDR3 DNA reads TGTGCCAGCAAACTAGGGACAGATCTAATTAACTATGGCTACACCTTC. As protein: CASKLGTDLINYGYTF.

V gene TRBV28 combines with J gene TRBJ1-5; D is unresolved. Germline V gives CDR1 MDHEN, CDR2 SYDVKM. The CDR3 extends over 15 amino acids. Trimming pared 6 bases from V and 0 bases from J, leaving 12 bases between. The CDR3: CASSLDRNSNQPQHF. DNA of the CDR3: TGTGCCAGCAGCCTCGACCGAAATAGCAATCAGCCCCAGCATTTT.